A single sample gave rise to the 21 T cell receptor beta chains below, sequenced in a study of human T cells and chemical hapten exposure. MiXCR was run by TCRdb on the RACE reads, yielding one entry per CDR3 protein. The data contain roughly 43,000 distinct CDR3 sequences, approximately 9.6% of them seen just once; the ten biggest clones take up 13% to 15%. Time point given: patch test 2, 6 weeks after DPC sensitization. The treatment here: therapeutic diphenylcyclopropenone sensitization with weekly scalp DPC. Total RNA was isolated from whole blood that had not been fractionated. This sample comprised whole blood, obtained in connection with sensitization to the hapten diphenylcyclopropenone (DPC). These TCRs come from a woman in her 30s with alopecia areata. Some clones in this sample may be carry-over from other donors' samples.

This clonotype was detected ten times or more. The rearrangement links TRBV29-1 to TRBJ1-5; D is possibly TRBD1 (6 bases). V was cut by 6 bases and J by 2 bases, with 17 bases left in between. CDR3 length equals 15 residues. Germline CDR1 reads SQVTM; CDR2 reads ANQGSEA. The DNA of the CDR3 is TGCAGCGTCCTAATAGCGACAGGTCGCAATCAGCCCCAGCATTTT. Protein product: CSVLIATGRNQPQHF.

This clonotype has just a few counts. This chain joins TRBV7-2 and TRBJ2-7, with D tentatively TRBD1 or TRBD2 (5 bases each). This CDR3 spans 13 amino acids. V lost 4 bases, J lost 7 bases, and 14 bases lay in between. Germline V gene lookup returns CDR1 SGHTA and CDR2 FQGNSA. CDR3 nucleotides: TGTGCCAGCAGCTACCGGGACGGGTTGGAGCAGTACTTC. It codes for CASSYRDGLEQYF.

This clonotype has a count of ten or more. J is TRBJ2-7 and V is TRBV3-1, with D perhaps assigned TRBD1 or TRBD2 (5 bases each). Trimming cost V 4 bases and J 3 bases, with 10 bases left between them. CDR1 LGHDT and CDR2 YNNKEL come from the germline V gene (reference sequence). The CDR3 is 13 residues long. The CDR3 nucleotides are TGTGCCAGCAGCCGGGACCGGAGCTACGAGCAGTACTTC. Its translation: CASSRDRSYEQYF.

The sample holds a few counts of this clonotype. The chain recombines TRBV12-5 with TRBJ1-2; D may be TRBD1 (6 bases). The CDR3 is made up of 15 amino acids. V gave up 6 bases and J gave up 5 bases, with 19 bases separating them. CDR1 and CDR2 (germline): LGHNT, FRNRAP. Here the CDR3 reads CASGTPGGREYGYTF. The CDR3 DNA reads as TGTGCTAGTGGCACCCCCGGGGGGCGGGAATATGGCTACACCTTC.

This clonotype turned up a few times. J is TRBJ2-7 and V is TRBV20-1; TRBD1 matches at 9 bases. The CDR3 consists of 14 residues. With V trimmed by 3 bases and J by 1 base, 4 bases remained unmatched. Per the germline V gene, CDR1 is DFQATT and CDR2 is SNEGSKA (reference sequence). The DNA of the CDR3 is TGCAGTGCTAGTGGGACAGGGCTTTCCTACGAGCAGTACTTC. This translates into CSASGTGLSYEQYF.

This clonotype was detected ten times or more. The rearrangement links TRBV7-8 to TRBJ2-3; the D gene is possibly TRBD1 (6 bases). The V and J ends lost 5 bases and 2 bases respectively, with 14 bases between them. The germline CDR1 and CDR2 sequences are SGHVS and FQNEAQ. The length of the CDR3 is 15 residues. The DNA for the CDR3 is TGTGCCAGCAGCGGCACGGGGACAAACACAGATACGCAGTATTTT. Protein sequence: CASSGTGTNTDTQYF.

This chain connects TRBV6-6 to TRBJ1-2; D is unresolved. With 7 bases removed from V and 4 bases from J, the gap between germline ends came to 13 bases. The germline CDR1 and CDR2 sequences are MNHNY and SVGAGI (reference sequence). The CDR3 spans 13 residues. CDR3 DNA: TGTGCCAGCACCACTGCGGGGATCTATGGCTACACCTTC. Amino acids: CASTTAGIYGYTF.

This clonotype was observed many times. The rearrangement links TRBV4-3 to TRBJ2-3; 11 nucleotides agree with TRBD2. Germline loops: CDR1 LGHNA, CDR2 YSLEER. The length of the CDR3 is 17 residues. Trimming at V came to 4 bases and at J to 4 bases, leaving 10 bases not matched to a gene. CDR3 loop: CASSPLQTSGEADTQYF. The CDR3 DNA is TGCGCCAGCAGCCCTCTGCAGACTAGCGGGGAGGCAGATACGCAGTATTTT.

This clonotype was recorded many times. The rearrangement joins TRBV2 to TRBJ1-1; D not certain. Looked up from germline, CDR1 is SNHLY and CDR2 is FYNNEI. The CDR3 sequence is 13 residues long. V lost 8 bases to trimming and J lost 1 base, with 11 bases between them. In DNA, the CDR3 is TGTGCCAGCGGCAAGGGTTCGAACACTGAAGCTTTCTTT. Its translation is CASGKGSNTEAFF.

This clonotype was seen a handful of times. The rearrangement links TRBV11-2 to TRBJ1-6; D ambiguous. The CDR3 length is 18 residues. V lost 7 bases, J lost 0 bases, and 19 bases lay in between. Germline assignment: CDR1 SGHAT and CDR2 FQNNGV. As DNA, the CDR3 is TGTGCCAGCACCGCCGGGGAGTCCAAAAGCTCCTATAATTCACCCCTCCACTTT. Its translation: CASTAGESKSSYNSPLHF.

The chain recombines TRBV5-1 with TRBJ1-6; the D gene is possibly TRBD1 (5 bases). Trimming shortened V by 8 bases and J by 0 bases, and 12 bases separated the two germline ends. Germline CDR1 reads SGHRS; CDR2 reads YFSETQ. The CDR3 consists of 15 residues. The CDR3 reads CASSLDNSYNSPLHF. CDR3 nucleotides: TGCGCCAGTTCTCTGGACAACTCCTATAATTCACCCCTCCACTTT.

The chain links TRBV9 to TRBJ1-2; 8 bases align to TRBD1. The V segment lost 1 base and the J segment 6 bases; nucleotides outside the gene matches: 8. The CDR3 is 15 residues long. Germline CDR1 SGDLS, CDR2 YYNGEE. The CDR3 sequence is CASSVLAGGADGYTF. The CDR3 DNA reads as TGTGCCAGCAGCGTATTGGCAGGGGGCGCGGATGGCTACACCTTC.

This clonotype was observed a handful of times. The chain has TRBV27 and TRBJ2-5, with a tentative D call TRBD1 (5 bases). V shed 5 bases and J shed 4 bases, with 17 bases lying between them. Germline V gene data show CDR1 as MNHEY and CDR2 as SMNVEV (reference sequence). The CDR3 extends over 15 amino acids. CDR3 region: CASSPWQGWRETQYF. The CDR3 coding sequence is TGTGCCAGCAGTCCATGGCAGGGATGGAGAGAGACCCAGTACTTC.

This clonotype was counted ten times or more. The chain recombines TRBV28 with TRBJ1-3; the D gene is possibly TRBD1 (5 bases). V was pared by 1 base and J by 4 bases, with 14 bases between. This CDR3 region has 16 residues. Germline V gene data show CDR1 as MDHEN and CDR2 as SYDVKM. CDR3 in DNA: TGTGCCAGCAGTTTATTGGGGACGGGTGTAGGAAACACCATATATTTT. Protein: CASSLLGTGVGNTIYF. The variable domain in full, completed from reference TRBV28 and TRBJ1-3, reads DVKVTQSSRYLVKRTGEKVFLECVQDMDHENMFWYRQDPGLGLRLIYFSYDVKMKEKGDIPEGYSVSREKKERFSLILESASTNQTSMYLCASSLLGTGVGNTIYFGEGSWLTVV.

The chain links TRBV11-1 to TRBJ1-2, with unresolved D. Between the trimmed V and J ends, which lost 1 base and 3 bases, there was a span of 9 bases. CDR1 is SGHAT, CDR2 FQDESV, per germline (reference sequence). The CDR3 has 14 residues. CDR3 in amino acids: CASSLGPEDYGYTF. DNA for the CDR3: TGTGCCAGCAGCTTAGGGCCCGAGGACTATGGCTACACCTTC.

This clonotype was seen repeatedly, ten times or more. The chain has TRBV24-1 and TRBJ2-2; D not resolved. The CDR3 covers 16 residues. Trimming removed 7 bases at V and 5 bases at J, with 19 bases between. CDR1 is KGHDR and CDR2 is SFDVKD in the germline V gene. Written as DNA, the CDR3 is TGTGCCACCAGCACCCGTAGGAGTGGTCGGACCGGGGAGCTGTTTTTT. It is translated as CATSTRRSGRTGELFF.

This sequence joins TRBV2 and TRBJ1-1, with a possible D match to TRBD1 (5 bases). CDR3 length: 14 residues. V shed 5 bases and J shed 7 bases, with 17 bases lying between them. CDR1 is SNHLY, CDR2 FYNNEI, per germline. The CDR3 sequence: CASSRGGTDFEAFF. CDR3 sequence (DNA): TGTGCCAGCAGTCGAGGCGGGACGGACTTTGAAGCTTTCTTT.

This clonotype occurred many times. The V call is TRBV18, the J call TRBJ1-4, with 10 bases aligning to TRBD1. Germline assignment: CDR1 KGHSH and CDR2 LQKENI. The CDR3 is 16 amino acids. J lost 6 bases, V lost 3 bases, and 7 bases had no gene match. The CDR3 region is CASSPSGTGDHEKLFF. The CDR3 DNA follows: TGTGCCAGCTCACCCTCCGGGACAGGGGACCATGAAAAACTGTTTTTT.

Many counts were recorded for this clonotype. The rearrangement joins TRBV7-2 to TRBJ2-2, with no clear D. CDR3 length equals 14 residues. The V end lost 7 bases, the J end lost 4 bases, and 13 bases lay between the germline ends. Germline CDR1 is SGHTA and CDR2 is FQGNSA. Here the CDR3 reads CASNINWGTGELFF. CDR3 sequence (DNA): TGTGCCAGCAACATAAACTGGGGCACCGGGGAGCTGTTTTTT. Full variable domain (rest looked up from reference TRBV7-2 and TRBJ2-2): GAGVSQSPSNKVTEKGKDVELRCDPISGHTALYWYRQSLGQGLEFLIYFQGNSAPDKSGLPSDRFSAERTGGSVSTLTIQRTQQEDSAVYLCASNINWGTGELFFGEGSRLTVL.

The chain joins TRBV7-3 to TRBJ2-1, with 9 positions matching TRBD1. The V and J ends lost 6 bases and 5 bases, in that order; junction bases with no gene match: 8. Germline V gene lookup returns CDR1 SGHTA and CDR2 FQGTGA. The CDR3 totals 15 residues. For the CDR3, the DNA is TGTGCCAGCAGAAGTACAGGGGGCGGTGACAATGAGCAGTTCTTC. Amino acids: CASRSTGGGDNEQFF.

The table lists this clonotype with many counts. The rearrangement uses TRBV15 and TRBJ1-2; D unresolved. The germline gives CDR1 LNHNV, CDR2 YYDKDF (reference sequence). The CDR3 runs to 14 residues. V lost 0 bases and J lost 8, with 13 bases in between. This chain's CDR3 is CATSRDFSPQGYTF. CDR3 bases: TGTGCCACCAGCAGAGATTTTTCCCCCCAGGGCTACACCTTC.